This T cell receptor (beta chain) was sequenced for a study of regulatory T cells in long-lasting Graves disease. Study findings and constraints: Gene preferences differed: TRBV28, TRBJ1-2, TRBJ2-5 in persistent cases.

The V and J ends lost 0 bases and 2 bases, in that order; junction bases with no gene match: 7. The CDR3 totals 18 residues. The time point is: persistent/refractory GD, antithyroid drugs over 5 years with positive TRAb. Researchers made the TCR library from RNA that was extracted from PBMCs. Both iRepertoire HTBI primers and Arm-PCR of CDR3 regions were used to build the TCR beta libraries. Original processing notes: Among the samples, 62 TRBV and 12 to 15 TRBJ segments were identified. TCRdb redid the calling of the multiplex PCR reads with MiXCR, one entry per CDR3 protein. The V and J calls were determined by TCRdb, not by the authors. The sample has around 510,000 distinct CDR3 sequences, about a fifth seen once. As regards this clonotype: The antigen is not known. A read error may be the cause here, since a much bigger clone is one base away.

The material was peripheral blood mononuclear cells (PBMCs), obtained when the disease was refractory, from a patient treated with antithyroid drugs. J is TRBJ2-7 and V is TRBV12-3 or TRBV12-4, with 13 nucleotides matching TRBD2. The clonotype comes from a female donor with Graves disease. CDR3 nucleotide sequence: TGTGCCAGCAGTTTAGCGATGGGGACTAGCGGGACCCCCTACGAGCAGTACTTC. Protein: CASSLAMGTSGTPYEQYF.